The 26 T cell receptor beta chains presented below share a single source sample, sequenced in a study of CD8+CD57+ T cells in acquired aplastic anemia. The TCR beta profiling, which covered VDJ combination and CDR3 sequence, was carried out using genomic DNA as the template. TCRdb used MiXCR to reprocess the reads, holding one entry per CDR3 protein. The top ten clones hold approximately 7.8% of a sample with about 240,000 distinct CDR3 sequences, 45% to 50% of them seen once. Patients chosen for sequencing had CD8+CD57+ cells that had expanded, as shown by flow cytometry. Sequencing used sorted CD4+, CD8+, or CD8+CD57+ T cells (not recorded which) from PBMCs. The receptor set was obtained from a human donor with aplastic anemia.

Many counts were recorded for this clonotype. The V and J genes are TRBV4-1 and TRBJ1-1; D is possibly TRBD1 (5 bases). V lost 6 bases and J lost 0, with 14 bases in between. This CDR3 spans 15 amino acids. CDR1 and CDR2 from the germline V gene are MGHRA and YSYEKL. In nucleotides, the CDR3 is TGCGCCAGCAGTACTTCCCCGGGACTGAACACTGAAGCTTTCTTT. This gives the protein CASSTSPGLNTEAFF.

In its sample, this clonotype was seen many times. The chain couples TRBV19 to TRBJ2-3; 11 bases match TRBD2. V was clipped by 4 bases and J by 3 bases; unmatched bases: 3. The CDR3 is 15 residues long. Germline V lookup: CDR1 LNHDA, CDR2 SQIVND (reference sequence). DNA of the CDR3: TGTGCCAGTAGTAAGTGGACTAGCGGGACAGATACGCAGTATTTT. Translation gives CASSKWTSGTDTQYF.

A word on this clonotype: No conserved phenylalanine or tryptophan ends this CDR3, so it is likely a read error. The chain carries TRBV29-1 and TRBJ1-2; possible D gene TRBD1, 5 bases. CDR1 is SQVTM and CDR2 is ANQGSEA in the germline V gene. The CDR3 sequence is 15 residues long. The V gene lost 0 bases and the J gene lost 8 bases, with 19 bases spanning the gap. The CDR3 coding sequence is TGCAGCGTTGAAGAAGGGGCTACTCATGAGGGGGGCTACACCCTC. It encodes CSVEEGATHEGGYTL.

This chain connects TRBV15 to TRBJ2-5; 13 bases align to TRBD2. CDR3 length equals 16 residues. Germline V gene data show CDR1 as LNHNV and CDR2 as YYDKDF (reference sequence). With V trimmed by 5 bases and J by 3 bases, 6 bases remained unmatched. In DNA, the CDR3 is TGTGCCACCAGCCCCCGGACTAGCGGGAGTGAAGAGACCCAGTACTTC. Its translation is CATSPRTSGSEETQYF.

The chain carries TRBV10-1 and TRBJ2-1; TRBD1 agrees at 8 bases. Germline CDR1 reads WNHNN; CDR2 reads SYGVQD (reference sequence). J lost 5 bases, V lost 5 bases, and 2 bases had no gene match. CDR3 length: 13 amino acids. The CDR3 DNA follows: TGCGCCAGCAGTTGGACAGGGAACAATGAGCAGTTCTTC. As protein: CASSWTGNNEQFF.

For the CDR3, the DNA is TGCAGTGCCTCTAACCCAGAGAGCTCCTACGAGCAGTACTTC. Amino acid sequence: CSASNPESSYEQYF. V and J are TRBV20-1 and TRBJ2-7; D unclear. CDR1 DFQATT and CDR2 SNEGSKA come from the germline V gene (reference sequence). V lost 6 bases and J 0 bases, leaving 15 bases between the germline ends. CDR3 length: 14 residues.

J is TRBJ1-6 and V is TRBV4-1, with a weak D call TRBD1 (6 bases). Germline lookup yields CDR1 MGHRA and CDR2 YSYEKL. This CDR3 is built from 14 residues. The germline V and J ends were trimmed by 1 base and 9 bases, with 10 bases remaining between them. The CDR3: CASSQAGEVSPLHF. CDR3 sequence (DNA): TGCGCCAGCAGCCAAGCAGGGGAGGTTTCACCCCTCCACTTT.

A remark on this clonotype: Sequence at one end of the junction differs from germline and may be a read error. V and J are TRBV5-5 and TRBJ2-7; 8 bases line up with TRBD1. Germline loops: CDR1 SGHKS, CDR2 YYEKEE (reference sequence). The CDR3 length is 15 residues. The CDR3, as DNA: TGTGCCAGCGGCTTGGAGTGGACAGGGTCTGACGAGCAGTACTTC. Amino acids: CASGLEWTGSDEQYF.

Concerning this clonotype itself: A read error is possible here, since a much larger clone lies one base away. Because it lacks the conserved phenylalanine or tryptophan at the end, this CDR3 is likely a read error. It is unclear where the CDR3 begins or ends on the DNA, so no DNA is shown, and the CDR3 is as TCRdb lists it. V gene TRBV30 combines with J gene TRBJ1-1; TRBD1, the table's D call, lacks a check against the DNA. The CDR3 length equals 11 residues, ends included. Germline-derived CDR1 and CDR2 are GTSNPN and SVGIG (reference sequence). CDR3 loop: CAWSVGMDPQL.

This clonotype was observed at least ten times. CDR3 sequence: CASSQDSRSRAYGYTF. The CDR3 DNA sequence: TGTGCCAGCAGCCAAGACAGTAGGAGCAGGGCATATGGCTACACCTTC. The chain has TRBV4-2 and TRBJ1-2; D perhaps matches TRBD1 (5 bases). The germline V and J ends were trimmed by 0 bases and 5 bases, with 16 bases remaining between them. CDR3 length equals 16 residues. The germline V gene encodes CDR1 LGHNA and CDR2 YNFKEQ.

V is TRBV9 and J is TRBJ1-6; possible D gene TRBD1, 5 bases. Germline V gene sequence: CDR1 SGDLS, CDR2 YYNGEE. This CDR3 spans 11 amino acids. The V end lost 3 bases, the J end lost 12 bases, and 7 bases lay between the germline ends. The chain's CDR3 is CASSGQGPLHF. The CDR3 DNA follows: TGTGCCAGCAGCGGCCAGGGACCCCTCCACTTT. Full variable domain (missing parts from reference TRBV9 and TRBJ1-6): DSGVTQTPKHLITATGQRVTLRCSPRSGDLSVYWYQQSLDQGLQFLIQYYNGEERAKGNILERFSAQQFPDLHSELNLSSLELGDSALYFCASSGQGPLHFGNGTRLTVT.

This clonotype was seen at least ten times. The chain recombines TRBV28 with TRBJ1-6; weak D call: TRBD1 (5 bases). The V and J ends lost 6 bases and 7 bases respectively, with 13 bases between them. Per the germline V gene, CDR1 is MDHEN and CDR2 is SYDVKM. The CDR3 spans 14 residues. CDR3 sequence: CASRPTRGNSPLHF. For the CDR3, the DNA is TGTGCCAGCAGACCGACTCGGGGGAATTCACCCCTCCACTTT.

The chain carries TRBV7-8 and TRBJ1-5; maybe TRBD1 (6 bases). The CDR3 extends over 13 amino acids. Germline V gene data show CDR1 as SGHVS and CDR2 as FQNEAQ. V was pared by 4 bases and J by 7 bases, with 11 bases between. The CDR3 loop is CASSSYRDQPQHF. Written as DNA, the CDR3 is TGTGCCAGCAGCTCCTACAGGGACCAGCCCCAGCATTTT. Full variable domain (missing parts from reference TRBV7-8 and TRBJ1-5): GAGVSQSPRYKVAKRGQDVALRCDPISGHVSLFWYQQALGQGPEFLTYFQNEAQLDKSGLPSDRFFAERPEGSVSTLKIQRTQQEDSAVYLCASSSYRDQPQHFGDGTRLSIL.

The sample holds many counts of this clonotype. This chain joins TRBV2 and TRBJ2-5, with 9 bases identical to TRBD1. V lost 6 bases and J lost 12; bases outside the gene matches: 2. Germline V gene data show CDR1 as SNHLY and CDR2 as FYNNEI. This CDR3 region has 10 residues. This CDR3 reads CASRWDREYF. The DNA of the CDR3 is TGTGCCAGCAGATGGGACAGGGAGTACTTC.

About this clonotype: Since a much larger clone is just one base distant, this may be a read error. This sequence joins TRBV20-1 and TRBJ1-5; perhaps TRBD1 as D (6 bases). Germline-derived CDR1 and CDR2 are DFQATT and SNEGSKA (reference sequence). The V end lost 5 bases, the J end lost 0 bases, and 14 bases lay between the germline ends. The CDR3 is made up of 15 amino acids. The DNA for the CDR3 is TGCAGTGCTCTGACAGGTTATCATAGCAATCAGCCCCAGCATTTT. Its protein product is CSALTGYHSNQPQHF.

The CDR3 nucleotides are TGTGCCAGTAGTATAGGACGGTTGACGAACACCGGGGAGCTGTTTTTT. The encoded protein is CASSIGRLTNTGELFF. The rearrangement links TRBV19 to TRBJ1-4, with D uncertain. The DNA end is a closer match to TRBJ2-2, so the J assignment may be wrong. The CDR3 totals 16 residues. Germline V lookup: CDR1 LNHDA, CDR2 SQIVND (reference sequence).

The chain links TRBV30 to TRBJ1-1, with D perhaps TRBD1 (6 bases). The V and J ends lost 3 bases and 5 bases respectively, with 10 bases between them. Germline values: CDR1 GTSNPN, CDR2 SVGIG (reference sequence). The CDR3 extends over 12 amino acids. The CDR3 here is CAWSEGGTEAFF. CDR3 in DNA: TGTGCCTGGAGCGAAGGGGGGACTGAAGCTTTCTTT.

The genes are TRBV15 and TRBJ2-6, with TRBD2 matching over 11 bases. Germline assignment: CDR1 LNHNV and CDR2 YYDKDF (reference sequence). The trim removed 4 bases at V and 0 bases at J, leaving 2 bases unmatched. This CDR3 region has 17 residues. In DNA form, the CDR3 reads TGTGCCACCAGCACAGGACTAGCGGGCTCTGGGGCCAACGTCCTGACTTTC. This gives the protein CATSTGLAGSGANVLTF.

The genes are TRBV7-9 and TRBJ2-1, with no clear D. Per germline, CDR1 SEHNR and CDR2 FQNEAQ (reference sequence). V lost 1 base and J 9 bases, leaving 10 bases between the germline ends. The CDR3 contains 13 residues. CDR3 DNA: TGTGCCAGCAGCTTAGGGACCCCCATTGAGCAGTTCTTC. As protein: CASSLGTPIEQFF.

The sample holds many counts of this clonotype. V and J are TRBV7-8 and TRBJ2-2; 9 bases are a match to TRBD1. The CDR3 is 16 amino acids. V was clipped by 1 base and J by 5 bases; unmatched bases: 5. CDR1 and CDR2 (germline): SGHVS, FQNEAQ. The DNA of the CDR3 is TGTGCCAGCAGCTTAGTAACAGGGGGCAGGACCGGGGAGCTGTTTTTT. This codes for CASSLVTGGRTGELFF. Looking up the rest from reference TRBV7-8 and TRBJ2-2 gives the full variable domain: GAGVSQSPRYKVAKRGQDVALRCDPISGHVSLFWYQQALGQGPEFLTYFQNEAQLDKSGLPSDRFFAERPEGSVSTLKIQRTQQEDSAVYLCASSLVTGGRTGELFFGEGSRLTVL.

The chain employs TRBV6-4 and TRBJ1-6; D is ambiguous. The CDR3 length is 15 residues. Germline V gene data show CDR1 as MRHNA and CDR2 as SNTAGT. V was cut by 3 bases and J by 10 bases, with 16 bases left in between. The CDR3 DNA is TGTGCCAGCAGTGAGCAAGGGCGGTGGGAATCACCCCTCCACTTT. This encodes CASSEQGRWESPLHF.

This clonotype was found many times. V and J are TRBV7-9 and TRBJ2-1; D remains unclear. Trimming removed 5 bases from V and 9 bases from J, with 11 bases in between. Germline V gene data show CDR1 as SEHNR and CDR2 as FQNEAQ (reference sequence). The CDR3 is made up of 12 amino acids. This CDR3 reads CASSAFQSEQFF. For the CDR3, the DNA is TGTGCCAGCAGCGCATTTCAGAGTGAGCAGTTCTTC. Filled out from reference TRBV7-9 and TRBJ2-1, the complete variable domain reads DTGVSQNPRHKITKRGQNVTFRCDPISEHNRLYWYRQTLGQGPEFLTYFQNEAQLEKSRLLSDRFSAERPKGSFSTLEIQRTEQGDSAMYLCASSAFQSEQFFGPGTRLTVL.

This clonotype is labeled medium-sized. This rearrangement joins TRBV25-1 to TRBJ1-1; 8 bases are shared with TRBD1. The germline CDR1 and CDR2 sequences are MGHDK and SYGVNS. V was pared by 6 bases and J by 4 bases, with 4 bases of the junction left unmatched. The CDR3 has 13 residues. The CDR3 is CASRQGDGTEAFF. CDR3 sequence (DNA): TGTGCCAGCAGACAGGGGGACGGCACTGAAGCTTTCTTT.

The chain employs TRBV24-1 and TRBJ2-5; D is unresolved. The CDR3 runs to 15 residues. The V and J ends lost 4 bases and 1 base respectively, with 12 bases between them. The germline V gene has CDR1 KGHDR and CDR2 SFDVKD. The DNA of the CDR3 is TGTGCCACCAGTGACTCCAAGACTGTCCAAGAGACCCAGTACTTC. Its translation is CATSDSKTVQETQYF.

As concerns this clonotype: It may be a read error: a sequence one base away is much more abundant. The genes are TRBV7-9 and TRBJ2-7, with 9 bases aligning to TRBD2. The CDR3 totals 13 residues. The germline CDR1 and CDR2 sequences are SEHNR and FQNEAQ (reference sequence). The CDR3 sequence: CASSAGGPYKQYF. The CDR3 coding sequence is TGTGCCAGCAGCGCGGGGGGGCCCTACAAGCAGTACTTC.

This chain joins TRBV2 and TRBJ1-1; TRBD1 matches 8 bases. The germline gives CDR1 SNHLY, CDR2 FYNNEI. The CDR3 spans 14 residues. V shed 8 bases and J 3 bases; nucleotides not matched to a gene: 8. The CDR3 DNA is TGTGCCAGCTGGACAGGGTGGGAGGACACTGAAGCTTTCTTT. It codes for CASWTGWEDTEAFF. The full variable domain, completed using reference TRBV2 and TRBJ1-1, is EPEVTQTPSHQVTQMGQEVILRCVPISNHLYFYWYRQILGQKVEFLVSFYNNEISEKSEIFDDQFSVERPDGSNFTLKIRSTKLEDSAMYFCASWTGWEDTEAFFGQGTRLTVV.